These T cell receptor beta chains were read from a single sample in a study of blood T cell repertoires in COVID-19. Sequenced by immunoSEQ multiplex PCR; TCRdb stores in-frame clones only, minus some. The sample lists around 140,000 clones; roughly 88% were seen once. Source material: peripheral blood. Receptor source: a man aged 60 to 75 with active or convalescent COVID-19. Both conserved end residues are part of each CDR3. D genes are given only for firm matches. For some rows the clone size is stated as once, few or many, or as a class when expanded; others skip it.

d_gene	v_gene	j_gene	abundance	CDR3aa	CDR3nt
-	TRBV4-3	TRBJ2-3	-	CASSQERSVPPFTDTQYF	TGCGCCAGCAGCCAAGAAAGGAGCGTTCCCCCGTTCACAGATACGCAGTATTTT
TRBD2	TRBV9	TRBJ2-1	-	CASSVGRLADYNNEQFF	TGTGCCAGCAGCGTAGGCCGACTAGCGGACTACAACAATGAGCAGTTCTTC
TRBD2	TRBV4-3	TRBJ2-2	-	CASSQESGGDTGELFF	TGCGCCAGCAGCCAAGAGTCCGGGGGGGACACCGGGGAGCTGTTTTTT
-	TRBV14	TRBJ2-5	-	CASSQGGRETQYF	TGTGCCAGCAGCCAAGGGGGCCGAGAGACCCAGTACTTC
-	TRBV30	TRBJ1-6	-	CAWTLPGGENSPLHF	TGTGCCTGGACTCTCCCCGGAGGGGAAAATTCACCCCTCCACTTT
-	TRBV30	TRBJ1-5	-	CACDRVNQPQHF	TGTGCCTGTGACAGAGTCAATCAGCCCCAGCATTTT
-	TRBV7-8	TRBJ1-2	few	CASSLGSGLNYGYTF	TGTGCCAGCAGCTTAGGGTCAGGGTTAAACTATGGCTACACCTTC
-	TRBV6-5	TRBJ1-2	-	CASSLGAVGGYTF	TGTGCCAGCAGCCTAGGGGCGGTCGGTGGCTACACCTTC
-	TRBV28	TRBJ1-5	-	CASSLMGIQPQHF	TGTGCCAGCAGTTTAATGGGCATTCAGCCCCAGCATTTT
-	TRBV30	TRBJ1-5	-	CAWSVPGAGGNQPQHF	TGTGCCTGGAGTGTACCAGGGGCCGGGGGCAATCAGCCCCAGCATTTT
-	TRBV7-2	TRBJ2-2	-	CASSLALLTGNTGELFF	TGTGCCAGCAGCTTAGCGCTTTTGACAGGGAACACCGGGGAGCTGTTTTTT
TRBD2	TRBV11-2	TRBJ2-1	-	CASSLGLAAIYNEQFF	TGTGCCAGCAGCCTAGGACTAGCGGCAATTTACAATGAGCAGTTCTTC
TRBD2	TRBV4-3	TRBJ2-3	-	CASSQEPRPASGTTDTQYF	TGCGCCAGCAGCCAAGAGCCTCGACCGGCTAGCGGAACCACAGATACGCAGTATTTT
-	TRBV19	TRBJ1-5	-	CASSIGGSSNQPQHF	TGTGCCAGTAGTATCGGCGGTAGTAGCAATCAGCCCCAGCATTTT
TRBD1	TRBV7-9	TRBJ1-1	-	CASSLGQGARDTEAFF	TGTGCCAGCAGCTTAGGACAGGGGGCGCGGGACACTGAAGCTTTCTTT
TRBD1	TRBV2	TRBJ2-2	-	CASSEGNRGFSAGELFF	TGTGCCAGCAGTGAAGGAAACAGGGGTTTTAGTGCCGGGGAGCTGTTTTTT
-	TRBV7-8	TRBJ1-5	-	CASSLARDQPQHF	TGTGCCAGCAGCTTAGCCCGAGATCAGCCCCAGCATTTT
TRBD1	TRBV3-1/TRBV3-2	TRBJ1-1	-	CASSRGTANTEAFF	TGTGCCAGCAGCCGCGGGACAGCGAACACTGAAGCTTTCTTT
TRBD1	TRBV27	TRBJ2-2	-	CASGDLGQALTGELFF	TGTGCCAGCGGAGATCTAGGACAGGCCTTAACCGGGGAGCTGTTTTTT
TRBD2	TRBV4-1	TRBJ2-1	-	CASSQALLAGLVNEQFF	TGCGCCAGCAGCCAAGCTTTACTAGCGGGATTGGTAAATGAGCAGTTCTTC
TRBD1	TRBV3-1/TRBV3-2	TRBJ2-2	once	CASSQEWTGKGELFF	TGTGCCAGCAGCCAGGAGTGGACAGGGAAAGGGGAGCTGTTTTTT
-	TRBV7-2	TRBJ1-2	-	CASSPVGGSGGYTF	TGTGCCAGCAGCCCCGTAGGGGGTTCAGGTGGCTACACCTTC
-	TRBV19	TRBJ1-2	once	CASSEGRDYGYTF	TGTGCCAGTAGTGAGGGTCGCGACTATGGCTACACCTTC
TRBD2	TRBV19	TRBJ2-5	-	CASSIVSGGGQETQYF	TGTGCCAGTAGTATAGTTAGCGGGGGGGGACAGGAGACCCAGTACTTC
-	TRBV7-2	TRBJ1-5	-	CASSLQGRYSNQPQHF	TGTGCCAGCAGCTTACAGGGCAGATATAGCAATCAGCCCCAGCATTTT
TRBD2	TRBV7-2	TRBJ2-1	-	CASSLVLAGGQEQFF	TGTGCCAGCAGCTTAGTACTAGCGGGAGGGCAAGAGCAGTTCTTC
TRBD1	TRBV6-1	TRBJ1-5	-	CASSGDSRNSNQPQHF	TGTGCCAGCAGTGGGGACAGCCGTAATAGCAATCAGCCCCAGCATTTT
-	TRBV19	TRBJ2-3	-	CASDSGTDTQYF	TGTGCCAGCGACAGCGGCACAGATACGCAGTATTTT